This record concerns one TCR beta chain sequence. The source of the sample is a study of radiation and T cells in renal cell carcinoma. The method was immunoSEQ multiplex PCR; TCRdb's version includes in-frame clones alone and lacks a portion of them. This table holds around 78,000 clones, approximately 90% found once. Time point of the sample: blood 4 weeks post-SBRT, at nephrectomy. Treatment specified: 15 Gy SBRT to primary tumor, nephrectomy 4 weeks later. Serial blood draws occurred at baseline and 2 and 4 weeks post-SBRT. Sequencing was performed on blood, taken from a patient whose treatment included radiotherapy and nephrectomy. This clonotype originated in a woman in her seventies with renal cell carcinoma.

The CDR3 here is CASRDRGTDTQYF. As DNA, the CDR3 is TGTGCCAGTAGGGACAGGGGAACAGATACGCAGTATTTT. The chain joins TRBV19 to TRBJ2-3, with TRBD1 matching over 9 bases. CDR3 length equals 13 residues. With 6 bases clipped from V and 3 bases from J, the junction kept 1 base outside the gene matches. CDR1 is LNHDA and CDR2 is SQIVND in the germline V gene (reference sequence).